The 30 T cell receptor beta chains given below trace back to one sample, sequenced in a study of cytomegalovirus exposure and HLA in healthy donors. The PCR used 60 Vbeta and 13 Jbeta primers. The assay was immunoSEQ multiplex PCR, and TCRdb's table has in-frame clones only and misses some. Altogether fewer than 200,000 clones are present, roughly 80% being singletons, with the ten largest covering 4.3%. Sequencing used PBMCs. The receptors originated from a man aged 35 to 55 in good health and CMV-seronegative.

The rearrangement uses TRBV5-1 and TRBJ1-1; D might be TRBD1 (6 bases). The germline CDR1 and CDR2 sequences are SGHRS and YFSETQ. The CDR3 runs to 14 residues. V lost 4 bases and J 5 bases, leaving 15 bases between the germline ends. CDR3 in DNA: TGCGCCAGCAGCCCCGGGGGGGGCCTTACTGAAGCTTTCTTT. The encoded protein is CASSPGGGLTEAFF.

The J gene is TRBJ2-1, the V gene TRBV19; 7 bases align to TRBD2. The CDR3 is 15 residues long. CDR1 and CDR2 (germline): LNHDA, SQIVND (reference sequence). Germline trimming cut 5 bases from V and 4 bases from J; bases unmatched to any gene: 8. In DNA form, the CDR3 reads TGTGCCAGTAGTTGGGGCGGGGGAGTTTACAATGAGCAGTTCTTC. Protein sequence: CASSWGGGVYNEQFF.

The chain's CDR3 is CASSGLAGGGRIDTQYF. For the CDR3, the DNA is TGCGCCAGCAGTGGACTAGCGGGGGGAGGGAGGATAGATACGCAGTATTTT. V gene TRBV10-2 combines with J gene TRBJ2-3; 13 bases match TRBD2. Germline CDR1 reads WSHSY; CDR2 reads SAAADI. V shed 4 bases and J 5 bases; nucleotides not matched to a gene: 9. CDR3 length: 17 residues.

This CDR3 is CAWSEGTGDGWQYF. Here the CDR3 DNA reads TGTGCCTGGAGTGAAGGAACAGGGGATGGGTGGCAGTACTTC. This chain connects TRBV30 to TRBJ2-7; TRBD1 aligns across 7 bases. V lost 1 base and J lost 9; bases outside the gene matches: 12. Germline V gene lookup returns CDR1 GTSNPN and CDR2 SVGIG (reference sequence). The CDR3 is made up of 14 amino acids. Full variable domain (outside the CDR3, taken from reference TRBV30 and TRBJ2-7): SQTIHQWPATLVQPVGSPLSLECTVEGTSNPNLYWYRQAAGRGLQLLFYSVGIGQISSEVPQNLSASRPQDRQFILSSKKLLLSDSGFYLCAWSEGTGDGWQYFGPGTRLTVT.

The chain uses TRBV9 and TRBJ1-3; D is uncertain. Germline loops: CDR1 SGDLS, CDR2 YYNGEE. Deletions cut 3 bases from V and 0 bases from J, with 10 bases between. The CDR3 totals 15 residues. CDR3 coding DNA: TGTGCCAGCAGCGCCTTGGACTCCTCTGGAAACACCATATATTTT. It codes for CASSALDSSGNTIYF.

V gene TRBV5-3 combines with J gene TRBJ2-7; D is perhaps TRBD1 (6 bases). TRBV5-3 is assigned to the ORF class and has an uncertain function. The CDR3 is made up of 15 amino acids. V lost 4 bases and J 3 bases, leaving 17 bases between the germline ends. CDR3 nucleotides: TGTGCCAGAAGCCCCCGGGACACAAGAATCTACGAGCAGTACTTC. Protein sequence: CARSPRDTRIYEQYF.

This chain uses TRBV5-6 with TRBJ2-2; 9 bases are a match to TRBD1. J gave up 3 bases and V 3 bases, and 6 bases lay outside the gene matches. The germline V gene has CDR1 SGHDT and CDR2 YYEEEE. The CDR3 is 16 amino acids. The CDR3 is CASSSSGDRDTGELFF. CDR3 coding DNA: TGTGCCAGCAGCTCGTCCGGGGACAGGGACACCGGGGAGCTGTTTTTT.

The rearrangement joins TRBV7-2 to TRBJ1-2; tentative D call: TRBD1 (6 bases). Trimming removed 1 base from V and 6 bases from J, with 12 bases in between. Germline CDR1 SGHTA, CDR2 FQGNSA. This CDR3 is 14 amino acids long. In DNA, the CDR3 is TGTGCCAGCAGCTTAGAGCGCAGGGGCGATGGCTACACCTTC. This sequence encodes CASSLERRGDGYTF.

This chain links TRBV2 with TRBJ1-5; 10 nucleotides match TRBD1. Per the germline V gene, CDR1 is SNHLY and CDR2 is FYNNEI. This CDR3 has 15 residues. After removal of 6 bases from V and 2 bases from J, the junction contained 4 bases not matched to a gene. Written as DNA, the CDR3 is TGTGCCAGCAGCAGGGACAGGGGACGCAATCAGCCCCAGCATTTT. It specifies CASSRDRGRNQPQHF.

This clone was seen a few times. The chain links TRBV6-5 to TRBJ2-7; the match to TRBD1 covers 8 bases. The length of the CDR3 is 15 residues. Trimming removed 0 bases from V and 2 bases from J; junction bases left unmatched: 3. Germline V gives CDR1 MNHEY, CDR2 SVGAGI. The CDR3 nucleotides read TGTGCCAGCAGTTACTCGGGGACAGGAACCTACGAGCAGTACTTC. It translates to CASSYSGTGTYEQYF.

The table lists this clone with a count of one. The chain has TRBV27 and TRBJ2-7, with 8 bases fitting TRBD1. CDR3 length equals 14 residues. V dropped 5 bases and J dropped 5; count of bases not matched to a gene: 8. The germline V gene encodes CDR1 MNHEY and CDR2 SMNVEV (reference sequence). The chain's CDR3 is CASSGAGGGHEQYF. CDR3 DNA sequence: TGTGCCAGCAGTGGCGCAGGGGGCGGCCACGAGCAGTACTTC.

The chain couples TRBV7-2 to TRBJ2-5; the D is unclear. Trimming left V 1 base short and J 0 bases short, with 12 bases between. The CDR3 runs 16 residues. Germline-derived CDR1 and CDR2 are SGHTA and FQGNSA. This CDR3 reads CASSLGSTEYQETQYF. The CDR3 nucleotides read TGTGCCAGCAGCTTAGGATCGACGGAGTACCAAGAGACCCAGTACTTC.

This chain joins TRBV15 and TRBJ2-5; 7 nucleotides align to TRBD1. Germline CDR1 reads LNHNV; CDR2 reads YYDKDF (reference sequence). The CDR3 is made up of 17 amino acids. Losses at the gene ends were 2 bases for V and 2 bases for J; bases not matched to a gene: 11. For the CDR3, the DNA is TGTGCCACCAGCAGACATGAAGGACAGGTGGAGCAAGAGACCCAGTACTTC. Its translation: CATSRHEGQVEQETQYF.

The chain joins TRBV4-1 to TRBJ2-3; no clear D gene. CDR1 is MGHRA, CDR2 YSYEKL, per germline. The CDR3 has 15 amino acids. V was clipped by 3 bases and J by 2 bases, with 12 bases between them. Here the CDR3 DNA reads TGCGCCAGCAGCCAGGGCCTCACCAACACAGATACGCAGTATTTT. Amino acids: CASSQGLTNTDTQYF.

The CDR3 bases are TGTGCCAGCAGCGCAGCGACAGGGTTCAACACCGGGGAGCTGTTTTTT. This sequence encodes CASSAATGFNTGELFF. The rearrangement joins TRBV9 to TRBJ2-2; 7 positions match TRBD1. CDR1 and CDR2 from the germline V gene are SGDLS and YYNGEE. The junction had 7 bases not matched to a gene; V was cut back by 3 bases and J by 2 bases. The length of the CDR3 is 16 residues.

CDR3 DNA sequence: TGTGCCAGCGGTGCGGGGGTCGGGGCCAACGTCCTGACTTTC. Protein product: CASGAGVGANVLTF. J is TRBJ2-6 and V is TRBV28; 7 bases agree with TRBD2. Germline values: CDR1 MDHEN, CDR2 SYDVKM. The CDR3 has 14 amino acids. Germline trimming cut 8 bases from V and 4 bases from J; bases unmatched to any gene: 5.

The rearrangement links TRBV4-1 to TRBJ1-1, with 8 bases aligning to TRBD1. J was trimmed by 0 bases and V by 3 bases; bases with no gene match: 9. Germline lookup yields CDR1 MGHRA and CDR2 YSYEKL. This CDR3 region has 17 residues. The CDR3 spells CASSHAGTGVLNTEAFF. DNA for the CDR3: TGCGCCAGCAGCCATGCCGGGACAGGCGTTTTGAACACTGAAGCTTTCTTT.

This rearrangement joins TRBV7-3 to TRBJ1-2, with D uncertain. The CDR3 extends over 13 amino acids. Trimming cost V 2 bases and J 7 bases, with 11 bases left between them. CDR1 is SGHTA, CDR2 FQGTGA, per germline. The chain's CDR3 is CASSLWPGGGYTF. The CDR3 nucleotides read TGTGCCAGCAGCTTATGGCCGGGAGGTGGCTACACCTTC.

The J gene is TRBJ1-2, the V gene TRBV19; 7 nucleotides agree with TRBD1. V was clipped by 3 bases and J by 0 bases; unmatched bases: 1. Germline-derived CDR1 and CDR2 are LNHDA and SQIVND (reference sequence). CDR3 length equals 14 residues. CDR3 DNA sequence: TGTGCCAGTAGTATCAGGGGGTCTAACTATGGCTACACCTTC. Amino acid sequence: CASSIRGSNYGYTF.

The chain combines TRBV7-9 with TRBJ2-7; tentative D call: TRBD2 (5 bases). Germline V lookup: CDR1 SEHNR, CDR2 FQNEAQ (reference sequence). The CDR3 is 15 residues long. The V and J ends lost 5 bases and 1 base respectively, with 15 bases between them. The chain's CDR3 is CASSHLPTSSYEQYF. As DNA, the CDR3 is TGTGCCAGCAGCCACCTCCCCACTAGTTCCTACGAGCAGTACTTC.

CDR3 amino acids: CASSIHPIGQGARDGYTF. Here the CDR3 DNA reads TGTGCCAGTAGTATCCACCCTATTGGACAGGGGGCTAGGGATGGCTACACCTTC. The chain couples TRBV19 to TRBJ1-2, with 11 bases identical to TRBD1. This CDR3 comprises 18 residues. After removal of 3 bases from V and 6 bases from J, the junction contained 15 bases not matched to a gene. Germline V gives CDR1 LNHDA, CDR2 SQIVND (reference sequence).

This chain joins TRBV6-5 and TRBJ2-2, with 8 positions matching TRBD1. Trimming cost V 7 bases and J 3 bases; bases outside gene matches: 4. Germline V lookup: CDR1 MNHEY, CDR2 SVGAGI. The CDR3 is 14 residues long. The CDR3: CASTLDRDTGELFF. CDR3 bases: TGTGCCAGCACTCTGGACAGGGACACCGGGGAGCTGTTTTTT.

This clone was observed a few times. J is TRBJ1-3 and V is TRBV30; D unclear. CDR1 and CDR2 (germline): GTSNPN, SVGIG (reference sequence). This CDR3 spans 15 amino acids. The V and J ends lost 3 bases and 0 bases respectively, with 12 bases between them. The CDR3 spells CAWSQDRFSGNTIYF. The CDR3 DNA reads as TGTGCCTGGAGCCAGGATCGCTTCTCTGGAAACACCATATATTTT. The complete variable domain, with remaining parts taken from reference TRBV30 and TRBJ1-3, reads SQTIHQWPATLVQPVGSPLSLECTVEGTSNPNLYWYRQAAGRGLQLLFYSVGIGQISSEVPQNLSASRPQDRQFILSSKKLLLSDSGFYLCAWSQDRFSGNTIYFGEGSWLTVV.

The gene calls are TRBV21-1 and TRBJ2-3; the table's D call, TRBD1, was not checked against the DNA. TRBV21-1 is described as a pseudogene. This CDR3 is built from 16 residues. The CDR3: CASSLRQGTSLDTQYF. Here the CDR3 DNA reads TGTGCCAGCAGCCTACGACAGGGGACGAGTTTAGATACGCAGTATTTT.

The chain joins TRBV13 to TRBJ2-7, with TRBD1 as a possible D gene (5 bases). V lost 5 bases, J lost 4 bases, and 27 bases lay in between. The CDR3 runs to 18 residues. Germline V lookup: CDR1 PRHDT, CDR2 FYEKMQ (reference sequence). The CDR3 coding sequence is TGTGCCAGCAGCACGCTAGGGGAAGAACAAGGGTTACTGTACGAGCAGTACTTC. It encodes CASSTLGEEQGLLYEQYF.

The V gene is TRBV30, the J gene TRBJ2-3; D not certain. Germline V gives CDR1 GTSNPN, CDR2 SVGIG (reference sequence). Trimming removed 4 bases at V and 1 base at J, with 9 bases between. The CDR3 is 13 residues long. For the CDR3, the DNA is TGTGCCTGGATGGGTCAGGGCACAGATACGCAGTATTTT. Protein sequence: CAWMGQGTDTQYF.

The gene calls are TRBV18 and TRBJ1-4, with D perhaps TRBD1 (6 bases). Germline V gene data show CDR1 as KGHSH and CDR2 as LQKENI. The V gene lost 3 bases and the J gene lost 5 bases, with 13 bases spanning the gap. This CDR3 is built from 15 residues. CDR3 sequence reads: CASSPTRQGNEKLFF. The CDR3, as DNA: TGTGCCAGCTCACCTACCCGGCAGGGGAATGAAAAACTGTTTTTT.

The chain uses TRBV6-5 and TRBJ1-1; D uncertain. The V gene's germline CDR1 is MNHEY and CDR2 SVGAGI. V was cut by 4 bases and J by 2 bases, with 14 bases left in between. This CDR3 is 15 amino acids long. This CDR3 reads CASSSERSPNTEAFF. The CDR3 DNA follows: TGTGCCAGCAGTTCAGAGCGATCCCCCAACACTGAAGCTTTCTTT.

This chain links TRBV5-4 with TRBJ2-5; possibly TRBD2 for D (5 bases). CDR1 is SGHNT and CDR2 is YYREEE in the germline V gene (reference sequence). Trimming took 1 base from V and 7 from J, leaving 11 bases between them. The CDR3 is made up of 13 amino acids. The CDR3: CASSLPQSGTQYF. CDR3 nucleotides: TGTGCCAGCAGCTTGCCCCAAAGCGGGACCCAGTACTTC.

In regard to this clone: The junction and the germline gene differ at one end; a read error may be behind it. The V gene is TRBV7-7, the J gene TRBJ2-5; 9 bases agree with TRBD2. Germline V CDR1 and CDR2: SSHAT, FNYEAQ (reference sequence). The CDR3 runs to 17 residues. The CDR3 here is CASSLAASGEVQETQYF. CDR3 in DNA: TGTGCTAGCAGCTTAGCGGCTAGCGGGGAGGTCCAAGAGACCCAGTACTTC.